These 14 T cell receptor beta chains originate from one sample sequenced in a study of vaccination and CD4 T cells after COVID-19. An Oncomine TCR Beta short-read assay was used to sequence the DNA from cultured CD4+ T cells. TCRdb called the PCR reads again in MiXCR, with one record for every CDR3 protein. Here the sample spans around 20,000 distinct CDR3 sequences, roughly 40% being singletons. Stated treatment: approximately nine-day PBMC culture with coronavirus spike peptide pools or control peptides (ViraFEST assay). Their antigens are not known. This sample comprised CD4+ T cells from blood, cultured in vitro, obtained before SARS-CoV-2 vaccination. The receptors come from a human donor who received a COVID-19 vaccine.

Only a few counts were recorded for this clonotype. The chain combines TRBV7-2 with TRBJ2-7; D remains ambiguous. V was pared by 5 bases and J by 0 bases, with 8 bases between. Germline V gene lookup returns CDR1 SGHTA and CDR2 FQGNSA. The CDR3 consists of 13 residues. The CDR3 bases are TGTGCCAGCAGCCTGCCGGGCTCCTACGAGCAGTACTTC. This codes for CASSLPGSYEQYF.

The chain is built from TRBV27 and TRBJ2-3, with a tentative D call TRBD2 (6 bases). CDR3 length: 14 residues. The germline CDR1 and CDR2 sequences are MNHEY and SMNVEV (reference sequence). V was trimmed by 6 bases and J by 4 bases, leaving 14 bases between them. The CDR3 DNA sequence: TGTGCCAGCAGCCCCTCCATAGCGGCAGATACGCAGTATTTT. Its protein product is CASSPSIAADTQYF.

In this sample, this clonotype turned up a few times. This chain links TRBV20-1 with TRBJ2-3; perhaps TRBD2 as D (7 bases). CDR3 length: 13 residues. Germline values: CDR1 DFQATT, CDR2 SNEGSKA (reference sequence). The CDR3 loop is CGIGGGTTDTQYF. In DNA form, the CDR3 reads TGCGGAATAGGGGGGGGGACCACAGATACGCAGTATTTT.

The V gene is TRBV6-1, the J gene TRBJ1-3; D is uncertain. The CDR3 runs 15 residues. With 4 bases removed from V and 0 bases from J, the gap between germline ends came to 10 bases. CDR1 MNHNS and CDR2 SASEGT come from the germline V gene. The CDR3 protein is CASSVTALSGNTIYF. CDR3 DNA: TGTGCCAGCAGTGTAACAGCGCTCTCTGGAAACACCATATATTTT.

The V call is TRBV30, the J call TRBJ2-3, with 10 bases identical to TRBD2. The CDR3 loop spans 13 amino acids. The germline CDR1 and CDR2 sequences are GTSNPN and SVGIG (reference sequence). With 8 bases clipped from V and 2 bases from J, the junction kept 4 bases outside the gene matches. CDR3 in amino acids: CARSGGITDTQYF. The CDR3 DNA sequence: TGTGCCCGTAGCGGGGGGATCACAGATACGCAGTATTTT.

The J gene is TRBJ2-1, the V gene TRBV12-3 or TRBV12-4, with D possibly matching TRBD2 (7 bases). Trimming shortened V by 6 bases and J by 4 bases, and 13 bases separated the two germline ends. CDR3 size: 14 residues. The CDR3 DNA sequence: TGTGCCAGCAGGGGGGGGGGCTCGTACAATGAGCAGTTCTTC. This sequence encodes CASRGGGSYNEQFF.

The genes are TRBV19 and TRBJ1-5; 11 bases line up with TRBD1. The CDR3 is 17 amino acids. Per germline, CDR1 LNHDA and CDR2 SQIVND (reference sequence). The junction had 10 bases not matched to a gene; V was cut back by 5 bases and J by 4 bases. The CDR3 DNA reads TGTGCCAGTAGTTCACTGACCGGGACAGGGGGGAATCAGCCCCAGCATTTT. Encoded protein: CASSSLTGTGGNQPQHF. Full variable domain (remainder filled in from reference TRBV19 and TRBJ1-5): DGGITQSPKYLFRKEGQNVTLSCEQNLNHDAMYWYRQDPGQGLRLIYYSQIVNDFQKGDIAEGYSVSREKKESFPLTVTSAQKNPTAFYLCASSSLTGTGGNQPQHFGDGTRLSIL.

This clonotype was recorded once. V is TRBV18 and J is TRBJ1-5; 11 nucleotides line up with TRBD1. Germline V gene sequence: CDR1 KGHSH, CDR2 LQKENI. The CDR3 has 17 amino acids. V was clipped by 3 bases and J by 0 bases; unmatched bases: 4. The CDR3 DNA sequence: TGTGCCAGCTCACCGGGACAGGGGGGAATTAGCAATCAGCCCCAGCATTTT. Translating gives CASSPGQGGISNQPQHF.

This clonotype showed up just a few times. The genes are TRBV6-1 and TRBJ1-2; 10 bases map to TRBD1. Germline V gene lookup returns CDR1 MNHNS and CDR2 SASEGT. V trimming: 3 bases; J trimming: 8 bases; junction bases outside the gene matches: 0. This CDR3 region has 12 residues. The CDR3 reads CASSEGQGGYTF. Here the CDR3 DNA reads TGTGCCAGCAGTGAGGGACAGGGGGGCTACACCTTC.

Here the CDR3 DNA reads TGTGCCAGCAGGCAACCGGAGGGACAGGGGGCGGTAGGCTACACCTTC. This translates into CASRQPEGQGAVGYTF. The V call is TRBV6-1, the J call TRBJ1-2, with 12 bases identical to TRBD1. The CDR3 runs to 16 residues. V gave up 6 bases and J gave up 8 bases; unmatched junction bases: 13. The germline CDR1 and CDR2 sequences are MNHNS and SASEGT.

V gene TRBV2 combines with J gene TRBJ1-1; a possible D gene is TRBD1 (6 bases). Germline V gene lookup returns CDR1 SNHLY and CDR2 FYNNEI. CDR3 length equals 14 residues. Trimming took 6 bases from V and 4 from J, leaving 15 bases between them. CDR3 loop: CASRKGGAGTEAFF. CDR3 bases: TGTGCCAGCAGGAAAGGGGGGGCGGGCACTGAAGCTTTCTTT.

CDR3 protein: CASSNWELRETQYF. The CDR3 nucleotides read TGTGCCAGCAGCAATTGGGAGTTGAGGGAGACCCAGTACTTC. The chain has TRBV21-1 and TRBJ2-5; TRBD2 is the table's D call and was not checked against the DNA. TRBV21-1 is a listed pseudogene. This CDR3 is 14 amino acids long.

The chain joins TRBV2 to TRBJ2-2; D gene ambiguous. Looked up from germline, CDR1 is SNHLY and CDR2 is FYNNEI. V lost 7 bases and J lost 5, with 23 bases in between. There are 17 residues in the CDR3. For the CDR3, the DNA is TGTGCCAGCACTTTCCTCCCTCAGGCGCCCCGAACCGGGGAGCTGTTTTTT. This sequence encodes CASTFLPQAPRTGELFF.

This clonotype has a handful of counts. The chain is built from TRBV12-3 or TRBV12-4 and TRBJ1-1, with D possibly TRBD1 on 5 matching bases. The CDR3 consists of 14 residues. The V end lost 4 bases, the J end lost 0 bases, and 9 bases lay between the germline ends. The DNA of the CDR3 is TGTGCCAGCAGTTATGGACAACTGAACACTGAAGCTTTCTTT. It is translated as CASSYGQLNTEAFF.